This T cell receptor beta chain emerged from a study of vaccination effects on CD4 cells after COVID-19. Overall study: Samples were taken post-vaccine, and their median timing was 72 days after the second dose.

CDR3 length: 14 residues. Germline values: CDR1 LNHDA, CDR2 SQIVND (reference sequence). Trimming cost V 7 bases and J 8 bases, with 18 bases left between them. As concerns this clone: The target antigen is unknown.

Study outcomes and limitations: Among infection- and vaccine-induced clones, marked clonal contraction occurred late after vaccination. Of the vaccine-induced clones from healthy vaccinees, merely 1 of 255 recognized common cold coronaviruses as well.

The data were produced by immunoSEQ multiplex PCR, yet TCRdb's version contains in-frame clones alone and is incomplete. Of about 72,000 clones in the sample, about 80% were seen once. Under the ViraFEST assay, PBMC were stimulated with viral peptide pools so that antigen-specific CD4+ T cells expanded. Sequencing was performed afterwards. Cultured cells yielded isolated CD4+ T cells after 10 to 11 days. Of the BNT162b2 and mRNA-1273 vaccines, participants received two doses of one or the other. V is TRBV19 and J is TRBJ2-4; no firm D call. This specimen consisted of CD4+ T cells from PBMCs cultured with HCoV-229E spike peptides, obtained after COVID-19 vaccination. This sequence was found in a human donor who received a COVID-19 vaccine. The CDR3, as DNA: TGTGCCAGTACCGTACCAGGTCTATGGGACATTCAGTACTTC. It codes for CASTVPGLWDIQYF.